This entry lists 18 T cell receptor beta chains sequenced from one sample in a study of cytomegalovirus exposure and HLA in healthy donors. Amplification used 60 Vbeta primers and 13 Jbeta primers. This table comes from immunoSEQ multiplex PCR, and its TCRdb copy is limited to in-frame clones, with some not included. The sample holds about 140,000 clones, 75% seen once. Input material: PBMCs. Source of these receptors: a man aged 35 to 55 in good health and CMV-seronegative.

This clone was counted only a few times. The V and J genes are TRBV6-5 and TRBJ2-7; 9 positions agree with TRBD1. CDR1 MNHEY and CDR2 SVGAGI come from the germline V gene. V lost 5 bases and J lost 1; bases outside the gene matches: 6. The CDR3 is made up of 15 amino acids. The DNA of the CDR3 is TGTGCCAGCAGTCCGCCCGGGACAGGGTCCTACGAGCAGTACTTC. Its translation: CASSPPGTGSYEQYF.

The chain recombines TRBV15 with TRBJ2-7; the match to TRBD1 covers 9 bases. Germline-derived CDR1 and CDR2 are LNHNV and YYDKDF (reference sequence). With 2 bases clipped from V and 4 bases from J, the junction kept 6 bases outside the gene matches. The CDR3 length is 15 residues. The CDR3 DNA reads TGTGCCACCAGCAGACCTCACAGGGGGCGGTACGAGCAGTACTTC. It translates to CATSRPHRGRYEQYF.

The CDR3, as DNA: TGTGCCAGCAGCGGCCCACTAGCGGGGGGGAAGAATGAGCAGTTCTTC. Protein sequence: CASSGPLAGGKNEQFF. The chain carries TRBV7-7 and TRBJ2-1; 13 bases fit TRBD2. The junction had 8 bases not matched to a gene; V was cut back by 5 bases and J by 7 bases. The germline gives CDR1 SSHAT, CDR2 FNYEAQ (reference sequence). The CDR3 has 16 residues.

The CDR3, as DNA: TGTGCCTGGAGTGAAGGAGGACAGGGGTTCTCACCCCTCCACTTT. Translated: CAWSEGGQGFSPLHF. The chain uses TRBV30 and TRBJ1-6; 9 nucleotides align to TRBD1. J was trimmed by 10 bases and V by 1 base; bases with no gene match: 8. The germline CDR1 and CDR2 sequences are GTSNPN and SVGIG (reference sequence). The CDR3 is 15 amino acids.

V usage is TRBV7-2 and J usage is TRBJ2-5; weak D call: TRBD2 (5 bases). Germline CDR1 is SGHTA and CDR2 is FQGNSA. The CDR3 runs 15 residues. V was pared by 0 bases and J by 4 bases, with 12 bases between. The DNA for the CDR3 is TGTGCCAGCAGCTTAGCGCTATCGGGGAGAGAGACCCAGTACTTC. This gives the protein CASSLALSGRETQYF.

This sequence joins TRBV7-9 and TRBJ2-5; 7 positions match TRBD1. This CDR3 comprises 16 residues. V dropped 3 bases and J dropped 1; count of bases not matched to a gene: 8. Germline assignment: CDR1 SEHNR and CDR2 FQNEAQ (reference sequence). This CDR3 reads CASSLGDRGVQETQYF. The CDR3 DNA follows: TGTGCCAGCAGCTTGGGGGACAGAGGCGTCCAAGAGACCCAGTACTTC.

This clone showed up just a few times. CDR3 sequence: CASSPVEGYGYTF. DNA for the CDR3: TGTGCCAGCAGCCCCGTCGAGGGCTATGGCTACACCTTC. J is TRBJ1-2 and V is TRBV7-8; D not certain. Deletions cut 5 bases from V and 4 bases from J, with 11 bases between. CDR1 and CDR2 (germline): SGHVS, FQNEAQ. The CDR3 consists of 13 residues.

Only a few counts were recorded for this clone. V and J are TRBV6-5 and TRBJ1-5; a weak D match, TRBD1 (5 bases). This CDR3 comprises 13 residues. The germline V gene has CDR1 MNHEY and CDR2 SVGAGI. Deletions cut 5 bases from V and 9 bases from J, with 14 bases between. This chain's CDR3 is CASSETVLRPQHF. For the CDR3, the DNA is TGTGCCAGCAGTGAGACAGTATTAAGGCCCCAGCATTTT.

This chain connects TRBV7-8 to TRBJ2-2, with 10 bases matching TRBD2. Germline CDR1 reads SGHVS; CDR2 reads FQNEAQ. Trimming removed 4 bases from V and 3 bases from J; junction bases left unmatched: 5. The CDR3 runs 16 residues. CDR3 in DNA: TGTGCCAGCAGCTCCCCAGCGGGGGGGGACACCGGGGAGCTGTTTTTT. Translation gives CASSSPAGGDTGELFF.

The V call is TRBV28, the J call TRBJ2-2, with D unclear. This CDR3 contains 13 residues. The germline gives CDR1 MDHEN, CDR2 SYDVKM. V was pared by 6 bases and J by 7 bases, with 12 bases between. The CDR3 sequence is CASRIWAGGELFF. The CDR3 coding sequence is TGTGCCAGCAGGATATGGGCTGGCGGGGAGCTGTTTTTT.

The rearrangement joins TRBV12-5 to TRBJ2-6; D not resolved. V lost 4 bases and J lost 1, with 14 bases in between. Germline V gene data show CDR1 as LGHNT and CDR2 as FRNRAP. This CDR3 is built from 17 residues. For the CDR3, the DNA is TGTGCTAGTGGTTCCCACCGCTCCACATCTGGGGCCAACGTCCTGACTTTC. Its translation is CASGSHRSTSGANVLTF.

The V gene is TRBV5-1, the J gene TRBJ1-3; 9 bases line up with TRBD1. Looked up from germline, CDR1 is SGHRS and CDR2 is YFSETQ. V was pared by 0 bases and J by 4 bases, with 2 bases of the junction left unmatched. This CDR3 contains 15 residues. The CDR3 sequence is CASSLDRGQGNTIYF. Here the CDR3 DNA reads TGCGCCAGCAGCTTGGACAGGGGGCAAGGAAACACCATATATTTT.

The chain employs TRBV30 and TRBJ2-1; 7 nucleotides match TRBD1. The CDR3 is 15 amino acids. CDR1 is GTSNPN, CDR2 SVGIG, per germline (reference sequence). DNA of the CDR3: TGTTCACAGGGGAGCGACCAGAGCCTTTACAATGAGCAGTTCTTC. This gives the protein CSQGSDQSLYNEQFF.

The genes are TRBV6-5 and TRBJ1-3; the D gene is possibly TRBD1 (6 bases). With 0 bases removed from V and 3 bases from J, the gap between germline ends came to 12 bases. Germline CDR1 MNHEY, CDR2 SVGAGI. The CDR3 is 16 residues long. Written as DNA, the CDR3 is TGTGCCAGCAGTTACTCGGCAGGGGTCGTTGGAAACACCATATATTTT. Translated: CASSYSAGVVGNTIYF.

The sample holds a few counts of this clone. The gene calls are TRBV6-5 and TRBJ1-1, with D possibly TRBD1 on 5 matching bases. The CDR3 extends over 14 amino acids. V was clipped by 7 bases and J by 8 bases, with 20 bases between them. Per germline, CDR1 MNHEY and CDR2 SVGAGI. DNA for the CDR3: TGTGCCAGCACCCCACCCGGGTCGGGGGGGGAAGCTTTCTTT. Translation: CASTPPGSGGEAFF.

The chain carries TRBV19 and TRBJ1-6; 7 bases are shared with TRBD1. The CDR3 is 15 amino acids. Trimming took 6 bases from V and 7 from J; bases not matched to a gene: 9. CDR1 and CDR2 (germline): LNHDA, SQIVND (reference sequence). CDR3 residues: CASREGGPRNSPLHF. CDR3 DNA sequence: TGTGCCAGTAGGGAAGGGGGCCCCAGGAATTCACCCCTCCACTTT.

This clone was observed once. V gene TRBV14 combines with J gene TRBJ2-7; 9 bases align to TRBD2. V dropped 5 bases and J dropped 0; count of bases not matched to a gene: 5. CDR3 length: 15 residues. Germline lookup yields CDR1 SGHDN and CDR2 FVKESK. The CDR3 nucleotides read TGTGCCAGCAGCAGGACTAGCGTTTACTCCTACGAGCAGTACTTC. The encoded protein is CASSRTSVYSYEQYF.

The chain couples TRBV14 to TRBJ2-1, with a tentative D call TRBD2 (5 bases). The CDR3 contains 16 residues. Trimming took 0 bases from V and 6 from J, leaving 15 bases between them. The germline gives CDR1 SGHDN, CDR2 FVKESK. CDR3 loop: CASSQDVGIWGNEQFF. The CDR3, as DNA: TGTGCCAGCAGCCAAGATGTCGGGATTTGGGGCAATGAGCAGTTCTTC.